The next 8 T cell receptor beta chains were all read from a single sample in a study of T cells after yellow fever vaccination. A single record per CDR3 protein comes from TCRdb applying MiXCR to the 5' RACE reads. The top ten clones hold over 12% of a sample with 300,000 to 400,000 distinct CDR3 sequences, roughly 6.2% of them seen once. Sequences were derived from PBMCs, sampled 5 days after the yellow fever booster vaccination. The receptor set was obtained from a man in his thirties or forties who received the YFV17D yellow fever vaccine.

The rearrangement links TRBV6-5 to TRBJ2-3; weak D call: TRBD2 (6 bases). The V gene's germline CDR1 is MNHEY and CDR2 SVGAGI. The CDR3 runs 15 residues. Trimming left V 4 bases short and J 1 base short, with 12 bases between. This CDR3 reads CASSFAGLRTDTQYF. CDR3 nucleotide sequence: TGTGCCAGCAGTTTCGCGGGACTCCGCACAGATACGCAGTATTTT.

The table lists this clonotype with a few counts. The genes are TRBV30 and TRBJ2-3; D unclear. Germline values: CDR1 GTSNPN, CDR2 SVGIG (reference sequence). Deletions cut 1 base from V and 6 bases from J, with 14 bases between. This CDR3 contains 14 residues. Written as DNA, the CDR3 is TGTGCCTGGAGTGGGGTAGAAAGAACGGATACGCAGTATTTT. As protein: CAWSGVERTDTQYF.

This clonotype was seen at least ten times. This chain connects TRBV5-1 to TRBJ2-1; D ambiguous. The ends were cut back, 5 bases at V and 1 base at J, with 10 bases in the middle. Germline V gene lookup returns CDR1 SGHRS and CDR2 YFSETQ. The CDR3 loop spans 14 amino acids. The CDR3 loop reads CASRNISSYNEQFF. The CDR3 bases are TGCGCCAGCAGGAACATATCATCCTACAATGAGCAGTTCTTC.

This clonotype was counted ten times or more. The CDR3 spells CASSYRDRGSGQFF. The CDR3 DNA reads as TGTGCCAGCAGTTACCGGGACAGGGGTTCGGGGCAGTTCTTC. The chain is built from TRBV6-5 and TRBJ2-1, with TRBD1 matching over 10 bases. Per germline, CDR1 MNHEY and CDR2 SVGAGI. Germline trimming cut 2 bases from V and 12 bases from J; bases unmatched to any gene: 7. The CDR3 runs 14 residues.

This clonotype showed up just a few times. The chain is built from TRBV30 and TRBJ2-2, with D possibly TRBD2 on 5 matching bases. V lost 1 base and J lost 5, with 8 bases in between. Germline V lookup: CDR1 GTSNPN, CDR2 SVGIG (reference sequence). This CDR3 has 13 residues. CDR3 in DNA: TGTGCCTGGAGTGGAACTAGGACCGGGGAGCTGTTTTTT. This translates into CAWSGTRTGELFF.

The sample holds a few counts of this clonotype. CDR3 coding DNA: TGCAGTGTACGGGACCCCACAGATACGCAGTATTTT. Translation: CSVRDPTDTQYF. The rearrangement joins TRBV20-1 to TRBJ2-3, with D perhaps given as TRBD1 or TRBD2 (5 bases each). Per germline, CDR1 DFQATT and CDR2 SNEGSKA (reference sequence). CDR3 length equals 12 residues. V was cut by 7 bases and J by 2 bases, with 10 bases left in between.

J is TRBJ2-4 and V is TRBV20-1; 7 bases are a match to TRBD1. Losses at the gene ends were 3 bases for V and 0 bases for J; bases not matched to a gene: 5. Per germline, CDR1 DFQATT and CDR2 SNEGSKA (reference sequence). The CDR3 is 15 amino acids. Written as DNA, the CDR3 is TGCAGTGCTAGCTCGGGACAGCTAGCCAAAAACATTCAGTACTTC. It specifies CSASSGQLAKNIQYF.

The gene calls are TRBV7-3 and TRBJ2-1; maybe TRBD2 (7 bases). The germline CDR1 and CDR2 sequences are SGHTA and FQGTGA. The CDR3 extends over 16 amino acids. V gave up 5 bases and J gave up 7 bases, with 21 bases separating them. The CDR3 DNA sequence: TGTGCCAGCAGCCTAGGGGGGCGGGAGCCTTATAATGAGCAGTTCTTC. Translating gives CASSLGGREPYNEQFF.